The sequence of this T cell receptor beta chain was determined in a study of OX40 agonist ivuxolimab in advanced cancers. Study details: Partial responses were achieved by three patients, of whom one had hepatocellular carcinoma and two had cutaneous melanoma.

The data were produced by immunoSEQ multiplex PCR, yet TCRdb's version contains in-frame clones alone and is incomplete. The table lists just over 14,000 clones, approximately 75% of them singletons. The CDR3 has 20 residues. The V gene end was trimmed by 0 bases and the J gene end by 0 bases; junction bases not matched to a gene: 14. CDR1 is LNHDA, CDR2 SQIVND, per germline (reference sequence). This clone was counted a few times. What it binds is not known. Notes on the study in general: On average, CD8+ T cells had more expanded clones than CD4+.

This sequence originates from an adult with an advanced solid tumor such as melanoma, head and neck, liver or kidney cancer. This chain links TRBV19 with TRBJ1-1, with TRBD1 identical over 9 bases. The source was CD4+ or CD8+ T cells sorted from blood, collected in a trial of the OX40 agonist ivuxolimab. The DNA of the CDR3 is TGTGCCAGTAGTATAGATCTGGAGACAGGGGGGAGATTCGTGAACACTGAAGCTTTCTTT. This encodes CASSIDLETGGRFVNTEAFF.